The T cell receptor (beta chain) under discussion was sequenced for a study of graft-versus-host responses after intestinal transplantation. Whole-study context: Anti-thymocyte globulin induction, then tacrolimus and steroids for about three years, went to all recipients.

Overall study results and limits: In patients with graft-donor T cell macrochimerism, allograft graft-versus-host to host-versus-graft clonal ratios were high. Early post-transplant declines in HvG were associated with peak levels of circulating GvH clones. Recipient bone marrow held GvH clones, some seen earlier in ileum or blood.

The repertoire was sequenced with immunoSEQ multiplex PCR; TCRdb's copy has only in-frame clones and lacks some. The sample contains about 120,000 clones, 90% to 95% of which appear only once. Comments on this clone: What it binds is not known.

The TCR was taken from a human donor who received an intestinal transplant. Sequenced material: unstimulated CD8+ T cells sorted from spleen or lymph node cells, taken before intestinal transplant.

The CDR3 here is CASSETSGQETQYF. CDR3 nucleotide sequence: TGCGCCAGCAGTGAAACTAGCGGGCAAGAGACCCAGTACTTC. This chain uses TRBV10-2 with TRBJ2-5; 9 bases align to TRBD2. Germline-derived CDR1 and CDR2 are WSHSY and SAAADI. After removal of 3 bases from V and 2 bases from J, the junction contained 1 base not matched to a gene. The CDR3 length is 14 residues.